The entry below gives a single TCR beta chain sequence along with its context. The sample belongs to a study of blood T cell repertoires in COVID-19. Overall study context: PBMCs, B-cell-depleted T cells, or T cells were the source of the cDNA or gDNA that made up the material.

Only in-frame clones appear in the TCRdb table, and some are missing; sequencing was by immunoSEQ multiplex PCR. This sample has 200,000 to 250,000 clones, with around 80% found just once. The sequencing sample was made of peripheral blood. The clonotype was recovered from a woman between 70 and 85 years old with acute or convalescent COVID-19.

CDR3 protein: CASSAGTDNTEAFF. CDR3 in DNA: TGTGCCAGCAGCGCAGGGACAGATAACACTGAAGCTTTCTTT. The rearrangement uses TRBV6-4 and TRBJ1-1; 7 bases match TRBD1. CDR3 length equals 14 residues. The ends lost 6 bases at V and 2 bases at J; junction bases unmatched: 6. In germline, CDR1 is MRHNA, CDR2 SNTAGT.